The clone carrying this T cell receptor beta chain was seen at least ten times. Its antigen is not identified. CD4+ naive, central memory, regulatory and stem cell-like memory cells were sorted via CD45RO/CCR7/CD25/CD127/CD95/CD27. Sorted cells reached over 95% purity in every population. There are 15 residues in the CDR3. Germline values: CDR1 MNHEY, CDR2 SVGAGI. After removal of 5 bases from V and 6 bases from J, the junction contained 6 bases not matched to a gene. All of the isolated RNA was reverse transcribed, so expressed TCRB transcripts were sequenced. Naive, central memory and regulatory T cell samples produced a mean of approximately 4 million reads. TCRdb's table, derived via immunoSEQ multiplex PCR, lists solely in-frame clones and lacks some. The sample shows roughly 300,000 clones, approximately 8.2% of them seen only once. The record originates from a study of beta chain features in type 1 diabetes.

Regarding the study as a whole: Lower insertion and higher deletion counts appeared at VDJ junctions in type 1 diabetes patients.

Sequencing was performed on central memory CD4+ T cells from blood. The chain employs TRBV6-5 and TRBJ2-7; 14 positions match TRBD2. The receptor was isolated from a woman aged 18-29 years in good health. The CDR3 protein is CASSKTSGRALEQYF. DNA for the CDR3: TGTGCCAGCAGTAAGACTAGCGGGAGGGCCCTCGAGCAGTACTTC.